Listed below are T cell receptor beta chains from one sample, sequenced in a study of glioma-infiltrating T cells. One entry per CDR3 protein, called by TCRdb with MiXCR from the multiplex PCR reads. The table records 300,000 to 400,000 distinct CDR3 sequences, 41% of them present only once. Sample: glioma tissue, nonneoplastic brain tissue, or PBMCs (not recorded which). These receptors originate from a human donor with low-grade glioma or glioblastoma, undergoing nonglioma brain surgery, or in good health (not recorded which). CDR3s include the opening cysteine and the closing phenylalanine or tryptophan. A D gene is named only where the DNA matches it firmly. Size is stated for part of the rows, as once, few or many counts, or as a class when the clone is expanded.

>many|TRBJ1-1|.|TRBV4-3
TGCGCCAGCAGCCAAGTCGGGACACTCATGAACACTGAAGCTTTCTTT
CASSQVGTLMNTEAFF
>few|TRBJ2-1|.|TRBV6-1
TGTGCCAGCAGTGAGATACAGGTTTCCTACAATGAGCAGTTCTTC
CASSEIQVSYNEQFF
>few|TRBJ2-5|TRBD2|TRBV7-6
TGTGCCAGCAGCTTAGTTTCTAGCGGGAGCACAGATACCCAGTACTTC
CASSLVSSGSTDTQYF
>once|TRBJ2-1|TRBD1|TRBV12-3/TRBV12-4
TGTGCCAGCAGCGCACTGGGACAGGGCGCGGATGAGCAGTTCTTC
CASSALGQGADEQFF
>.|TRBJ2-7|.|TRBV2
TGTGCCAGCAGGGATGGGGCAGCCTACGAGCAGTACTTC
CASRDGAAYEQYF
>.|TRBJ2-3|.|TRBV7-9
TGTGCCAGCAGCTTTGAGACGACCACAGATACGCAGTATTTT
CASSFETTTDTQYF
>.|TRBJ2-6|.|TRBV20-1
TGCAGTCGCGCGGGGCCTGGGGCCAACGTCCTGACTTTC
CSRAGPGANVLTF
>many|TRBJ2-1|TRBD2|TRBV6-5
TGTGCCAGCAGTTACTCGAAACTAGCGGGAAACAATGAGCAGTTCTTC
CASSYSKLAGNNEQFF
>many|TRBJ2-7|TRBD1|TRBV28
TGTGCCAGCATAGCAGGGGGCGCCGGGCAACCCTACGAGCAGTACTTC
CASIAGGAGQPYEQYF
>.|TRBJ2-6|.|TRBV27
TGTGCCAGCATTTCACCCACTTTTGACGGGCCCAACGTCCTGACTTTC
CASISPTFDGPNVLTF
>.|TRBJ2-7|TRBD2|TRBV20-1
TGCAATGCTGTGGGAACTAGCGGGAGTGTCCACGAGCAGTACTTC
CNAVGTSGSVHEQYF
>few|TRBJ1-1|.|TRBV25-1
TGTGCCAGCAGTGAATATGGGGCAGGGAACACTGAAGCTTTCTTT
CASSEYGAGNTEAFF
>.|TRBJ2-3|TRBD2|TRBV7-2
TGTGCCAGCAGCCCCGCCCGGAGCGGGAGGTCAGATACGCAGTATTTT
CASSPARSGRSDTQYF
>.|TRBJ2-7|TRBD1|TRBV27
TGTGCCAGCAGTTCGAACAGGGGCGAGCAGTACTTC
CASSSNRGEQYF
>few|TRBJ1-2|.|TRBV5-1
TGCGCCAGCAGCCTGCCAACAGGGATTCCTAACTATGGCTACACCTTC
CASSLPTGIPNYGYTF
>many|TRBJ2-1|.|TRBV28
TGTGCCAGCAGGCCGCCGGGACCATTTAATGAGCAGTTCTTC
CASRPPGPFNEQFF
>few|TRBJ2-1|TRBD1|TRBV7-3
TGTGCCAGCAGCTCCCCGGACAGGGAAGACTACAATGAGCAGTTCTTC
CASSSPDREDYNEQFF
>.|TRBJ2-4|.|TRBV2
TGTGCCAGCAGTGTGGTCAGAGAAAACATTCAGTACTTC
CASSVVRENIQYF
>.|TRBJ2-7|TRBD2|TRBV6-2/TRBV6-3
TGTGCCAGCAGCCAAGATTCCAGCGGGGCGCCCTACGAGCAGTACTTC
CASSQDSSGAPYEQYF
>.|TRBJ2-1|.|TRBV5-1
TGCGCCAGCAGCTTGGGCGCGGGATACAATGAGCAGTTCTTC
CASSLGAGYNEQFF
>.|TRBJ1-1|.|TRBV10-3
TGTGCCATCAGTGTTAAAGGGGACACTGAAGCTTTCTTT
CAISVKGDTEAFF
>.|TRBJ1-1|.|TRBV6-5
TGTGCCAGCAGTTACTCCCGAGACAGAAACACTAAAGCTCTCTTT
CASSYSRDRNTKALF
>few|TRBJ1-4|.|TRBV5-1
TGCGCCAGCGGTCAAACAGGGATTGAAAAACTGTTTTTT
CASGQTGIEKLFF
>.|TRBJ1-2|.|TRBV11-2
TGTGCCAGCAGCTTAATTTGGGGGGAGGGCTATGGCTACACCTTC
CASSLIWGEGYGYTF
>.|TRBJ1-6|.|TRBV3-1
TGTGCCAGCAGCCGAGATGGACAGCTCCCCCTCCACTTT
CASSRDGQLPLHF
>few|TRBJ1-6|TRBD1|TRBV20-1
TGCAGTGCGCATGGACAGGGGGATTTGAATTCACCCATCCACTTT
CSAHGQGDLNSPIHF
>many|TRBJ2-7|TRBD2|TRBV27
TGTGCCAGCAGTTCCCGGGACTACGGGGCCTACGAGCAGTACTTC
CASSSRDYGAYEQYF
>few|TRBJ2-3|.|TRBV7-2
TGTGCCAGCAGCTTAGAATACGGGACAGATACGCAGTATTTT
CASSLEYGTDTQYF
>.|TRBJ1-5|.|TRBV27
TGTACCAGCAGTAGACAGAGGGGCCAGCCCCAGCATTTT
CTSSRQRGQPQHF
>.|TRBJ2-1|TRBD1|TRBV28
TGTGCCAGCAGTTTCCGTGGACAGGGGGTGGAGAATGAGAAGTTCTTC
CASSFRGQGVENEKFF
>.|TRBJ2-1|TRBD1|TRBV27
TGTGCCAGCAGTTTCCCGGACAGGGCAACTAGTAAGTTCTTC
CASSFPDRATSKFF
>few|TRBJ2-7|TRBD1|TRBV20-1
TGCAGTGCCCCGGACAGGGCCAACGAGCAGTACTTC
CSAPDRANEQYF
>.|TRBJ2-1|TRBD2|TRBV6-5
TGTGCCAGCAGTTCCCAACTAGCGGGAGGGCCGTGGCAGTTCTTC
CASSSQLAGGPWQFF
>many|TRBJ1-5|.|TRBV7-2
TGTGCCAGCAGCTTAGAACCGGATCAGCCCCAGCATTTT
CASSLEPDQPQHF
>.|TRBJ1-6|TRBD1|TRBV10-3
TGTGCCATCAGTACCAGGGGGGACGGTAATTCACCCCTCCACTTT
CAISTRGDGNSPLHF
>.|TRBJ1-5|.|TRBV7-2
TGTGCCAGCAGCTCACGAAGCAATCAGCACCAGCATTTC
CASSSRSNQHQHF
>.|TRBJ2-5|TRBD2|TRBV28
TGTGCCAGCAGTTTGTCAAGCGGGACTGAAGAGACCCAGTACTTC
CASSLSSGTEETQYF
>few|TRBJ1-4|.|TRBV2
TGTGCCAGCAGTGAGGGCAGGAATGAAAAACTGTTTTTT
CASSEGRNEKLFF
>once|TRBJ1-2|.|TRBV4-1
TGCGCCAGCAGCCAAGCCCACCAGGGTCACTATGGCTACACCTTC
CASSQAHQGHYGYTF